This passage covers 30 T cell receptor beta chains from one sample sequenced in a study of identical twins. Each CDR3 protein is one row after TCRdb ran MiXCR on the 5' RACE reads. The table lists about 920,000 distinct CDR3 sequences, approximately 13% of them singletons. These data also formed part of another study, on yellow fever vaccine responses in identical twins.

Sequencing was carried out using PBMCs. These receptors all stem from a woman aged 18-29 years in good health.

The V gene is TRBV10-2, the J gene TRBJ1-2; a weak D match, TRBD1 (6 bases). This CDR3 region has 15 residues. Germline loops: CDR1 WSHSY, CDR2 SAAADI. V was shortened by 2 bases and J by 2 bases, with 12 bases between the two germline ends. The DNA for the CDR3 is TGCGCCAGCAGTGAGGCTACAGGGAGCAACTATGGCTACACCTTC. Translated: CASSEATGSNYGYTF.

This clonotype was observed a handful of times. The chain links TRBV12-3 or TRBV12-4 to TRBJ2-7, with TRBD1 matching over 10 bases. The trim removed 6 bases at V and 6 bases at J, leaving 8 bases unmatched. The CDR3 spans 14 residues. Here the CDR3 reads CASSGQGVVREQYF. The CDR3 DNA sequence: TGTGCCAGCAGCGGACAGGGGGTAGTTCGCGAGCAGTACTTC.

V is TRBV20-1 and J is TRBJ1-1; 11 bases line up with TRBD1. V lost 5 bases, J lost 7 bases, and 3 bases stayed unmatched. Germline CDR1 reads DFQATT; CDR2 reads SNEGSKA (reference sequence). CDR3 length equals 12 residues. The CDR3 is CSASGTGGEAFF. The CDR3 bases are TGCAGTGCTTCCGGGACAGGGGGTGAAGCTTTCTTT.

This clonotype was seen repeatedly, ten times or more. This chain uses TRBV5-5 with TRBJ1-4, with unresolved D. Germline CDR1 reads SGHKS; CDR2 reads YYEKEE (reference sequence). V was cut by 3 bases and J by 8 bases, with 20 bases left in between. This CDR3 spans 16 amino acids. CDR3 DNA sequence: TGTGCCAGCAGCTCTAGTGTAGGGAGGTATTTCGAAAAACTGTTTTTT. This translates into CASSSSVGRYFEKLFF. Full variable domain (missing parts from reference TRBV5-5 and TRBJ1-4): DAGVTQSPTHLIKTRGQQVTLRCSPISGHKSVSWYQQVLGQGPQFIFQYYEKEERGRGNFPDRFSARQFPNYSSELNVNALLLGDSALYLCASSSSVGRYFEKLFFGSGTQLSVL.

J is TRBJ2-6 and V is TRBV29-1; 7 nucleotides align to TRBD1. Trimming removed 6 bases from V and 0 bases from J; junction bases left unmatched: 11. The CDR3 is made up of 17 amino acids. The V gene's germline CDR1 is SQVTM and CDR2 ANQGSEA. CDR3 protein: CSVDNRDRVSGANVLTF. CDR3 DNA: TGCAGCGTGGACAATCGGGACAGAGTCTCTGGGGCCAACGTCCTGACTTTC. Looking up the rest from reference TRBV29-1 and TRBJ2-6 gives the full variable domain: SAVISQKPSRDICQRGTSLTIQCQVDSQVTMMFWYRQQPGQSLTLIATANQGSEATYESGFVIDKFPISRPNLTFSTLTVSNMSPEDSSIYLCSVDNRDRVSGANVLTFGAGSRLTVL.

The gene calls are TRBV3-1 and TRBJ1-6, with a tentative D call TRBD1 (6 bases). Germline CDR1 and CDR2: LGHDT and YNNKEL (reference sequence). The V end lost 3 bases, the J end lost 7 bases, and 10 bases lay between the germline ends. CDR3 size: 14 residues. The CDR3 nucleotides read TGTGCCAGCAGCCACAGGGGCGAAAATTCACCCCTCCACTTT. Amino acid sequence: CASSHRGENSPLHF.

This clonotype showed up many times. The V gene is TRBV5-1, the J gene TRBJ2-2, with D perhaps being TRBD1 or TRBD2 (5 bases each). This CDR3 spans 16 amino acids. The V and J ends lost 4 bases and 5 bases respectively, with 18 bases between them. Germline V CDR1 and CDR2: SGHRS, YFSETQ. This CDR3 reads CASSADWQGETGELFF. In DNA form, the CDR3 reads TGCGCCAGCAGCGCCGATTGGCAGGGAGAAACCGGGGAGCTGTTTTTT.

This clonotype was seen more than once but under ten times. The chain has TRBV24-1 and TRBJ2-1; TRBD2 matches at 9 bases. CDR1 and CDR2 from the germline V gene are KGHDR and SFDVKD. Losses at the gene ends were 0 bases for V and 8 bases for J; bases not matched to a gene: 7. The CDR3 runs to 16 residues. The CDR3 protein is CATSDLKRGVGYEQFF. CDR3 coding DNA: TGTGCCACCAGTGATTTGAAGCGGGGGGTCGGTTATGAGCAGTTCTTC.

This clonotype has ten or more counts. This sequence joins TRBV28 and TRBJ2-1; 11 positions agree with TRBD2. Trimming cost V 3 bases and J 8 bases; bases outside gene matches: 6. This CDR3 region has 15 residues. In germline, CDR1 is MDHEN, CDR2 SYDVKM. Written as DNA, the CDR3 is TGTGCCAGCAGTTTGGCGACTAGCGGGACCTATGAGCAGTTCTTC. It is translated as CASSLATSGTYEQFF.

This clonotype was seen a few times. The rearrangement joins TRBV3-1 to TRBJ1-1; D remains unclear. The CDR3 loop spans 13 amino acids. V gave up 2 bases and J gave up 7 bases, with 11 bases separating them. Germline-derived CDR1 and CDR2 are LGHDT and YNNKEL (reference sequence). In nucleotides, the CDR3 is TGTGCCAGCAGCCAAATCAATCGGGGTGAAGCTTTCTTT. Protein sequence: CASSQINRGEAFF.

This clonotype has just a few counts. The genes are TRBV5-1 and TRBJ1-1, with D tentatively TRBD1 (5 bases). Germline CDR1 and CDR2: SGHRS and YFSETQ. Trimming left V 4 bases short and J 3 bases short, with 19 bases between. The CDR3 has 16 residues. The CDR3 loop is CASSRFTRDEDTEAFF. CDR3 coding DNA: TGCGCCAGCAGCCGATTCACTCGGGACGAAGACACTGAAGCTTTCTTT.

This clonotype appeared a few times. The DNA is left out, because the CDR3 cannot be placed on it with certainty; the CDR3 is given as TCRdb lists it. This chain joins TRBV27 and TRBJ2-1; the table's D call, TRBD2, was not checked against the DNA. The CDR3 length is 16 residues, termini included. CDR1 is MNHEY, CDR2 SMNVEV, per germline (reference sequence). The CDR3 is CASSTSGLASYNEQFF.

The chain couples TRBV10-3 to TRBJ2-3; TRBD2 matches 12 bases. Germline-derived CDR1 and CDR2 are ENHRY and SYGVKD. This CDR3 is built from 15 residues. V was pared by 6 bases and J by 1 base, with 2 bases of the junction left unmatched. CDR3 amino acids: CAIRTSGGRTDTQYF. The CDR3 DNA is TGTGCCATCAGGACTAGCGGGGGCCGCACAGATACGCAGTATTTT.

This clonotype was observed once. CDR3 sequence reads: CATGDASGDNEQFF. CDR3 sequence (DNA): TGTGCCACCGGAGATGCTAGCGGCGACAATGAGCAGTTCTTC. The chain couples TRBV15 to TRBJ2-1; TRBD2 agrees at 7 bases. The J segment lost 5 bases and the V segment lost 8 bases, leaving 9 bases of the junction unmatched. The CDR3 extends over 14 amino acids. CDR1 and CDR2 (germline): LNHNV, YYDKDF (reference sequence).

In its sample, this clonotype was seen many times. CDR3 nucleotide sequence: TGCGCCAGCAGCTCAAGACCGACTAGCGGCACAGATACGCAGTATTTT. It yields the protein CASSSRPTSGTDTQYF. The genes are TRBV5-1 and TRBJ2-3, with 8 bases that match TRBD2. CDR3 size: 16 residues. CDR1 and CDR2 (germline): SGHRS, YFSETQ. V shed 3 bases, J shed 1 base, and the junction held 7 bases outside the gene matches. The complete variable domain, with remaining parts taken from reference TRBV5-1 and TRBJ2-3, reads KAGVTQTPRYLIKTRGQQVTLSCSPISGHRSVSWYQQTPGQGLQFLFEYFSETQRNKGNFPGRFSGRQFSNSRSEMNVSTLELGDSALYLCASSSRPTSGTDTQYFGPGTRLTVL.

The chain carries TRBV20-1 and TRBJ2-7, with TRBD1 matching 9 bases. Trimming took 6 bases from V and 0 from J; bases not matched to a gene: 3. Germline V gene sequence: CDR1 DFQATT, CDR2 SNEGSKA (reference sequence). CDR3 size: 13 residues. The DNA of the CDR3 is TGCAGTGCGACAGGGGGGATCTCCTACGAGCAGTACTTC. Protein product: CSATGGISYEQYF.

Here the CDR3 reads CASSNTIGGGGKNTQYF. CDR3 bases: TGTGCCAGCAGCAACACTATAGGCGGGGGGGGTAAAAATACGCAGTATTTT. The chain joins TRBV5-4 to TRBJ2-3; 9 bases line up with TRBD2. The J segment lost 7 bases and the V segment lost 4 bases, leaving 16 bases of the junction unmatched. Germline V gives CDR1 SGHNT, CDR2 YYREEE (reference sequence). This CDR3 comprises 17 residues.

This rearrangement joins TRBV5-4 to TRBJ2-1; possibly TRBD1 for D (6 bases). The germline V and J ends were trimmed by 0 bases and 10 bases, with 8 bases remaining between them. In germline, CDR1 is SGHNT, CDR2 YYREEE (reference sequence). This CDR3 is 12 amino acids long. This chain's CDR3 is CASSLADREQFF. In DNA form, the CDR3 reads TGTGCCAGCAGCTTGGCCGACAGGGAGCAGTTCTTC.

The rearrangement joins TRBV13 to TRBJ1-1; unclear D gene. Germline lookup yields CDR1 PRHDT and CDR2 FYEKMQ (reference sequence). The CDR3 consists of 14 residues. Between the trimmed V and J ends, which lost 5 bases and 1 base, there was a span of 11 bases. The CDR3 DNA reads TGTGCCAGCAGCCGGGCTGCAGGGAACACTGAAGCTTTCTTT. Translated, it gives CASSRAAGNTEAFF. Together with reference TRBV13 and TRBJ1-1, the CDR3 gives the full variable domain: AAGVIQSPRHLIKEKRETATLKCYPIPRHDTVYWYQQGPGQDPQFLISFYEKMQSDKGSIPDRFSAQQFSDYHSELNMSSLELGDSALYFCASSRAAGNTEAFFGQGTRLTVV.

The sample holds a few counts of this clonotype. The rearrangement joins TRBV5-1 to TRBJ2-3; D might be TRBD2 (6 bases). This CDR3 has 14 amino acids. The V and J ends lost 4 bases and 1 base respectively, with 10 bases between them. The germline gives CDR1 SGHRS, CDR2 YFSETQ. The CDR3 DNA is TGCGCCAGCAGCCGACTAGAGGGCACAGATACGCAGTATTTT. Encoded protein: CASSRLEGTDTQYF.

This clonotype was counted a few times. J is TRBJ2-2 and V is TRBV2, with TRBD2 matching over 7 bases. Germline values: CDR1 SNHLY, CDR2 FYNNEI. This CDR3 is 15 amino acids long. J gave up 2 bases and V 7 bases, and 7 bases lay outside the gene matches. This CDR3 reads CASTAGDLNTGELFF. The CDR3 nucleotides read TGTGCCAGCACCGCGGGAGACCTAAACACCGGGGAGCTGTTTTTT.

CDR3 DNA: TGTGCCACCAGTATCCTAAGGGATCCTTCTAATGAGCAGTTCTTC. Amino acid sequence: CATSILRDPSNEQFF. The rearrangement uses TRBV24-1 and TRBJ2-1; D unclear. V was trimmed by 6 bases and J by 7 bases, leaving 18 bases between them. The length of the CDR3 is 15 residues. Germline CDR1 reads KGHDR; CDR2 reads SFDVKD.

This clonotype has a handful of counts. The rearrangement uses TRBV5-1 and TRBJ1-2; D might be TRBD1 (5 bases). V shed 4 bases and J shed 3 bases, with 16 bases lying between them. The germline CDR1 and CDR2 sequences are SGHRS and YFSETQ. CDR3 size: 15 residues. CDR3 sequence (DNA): TGCGCCAGCAGCCCCTTGGTAGGGGTGGACTATGGCTACACCTTC. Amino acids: CASSPLVGVDYGYTF.

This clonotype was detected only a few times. The CDR3 DNA reads as TGTGCCAGCAGCCGCACGATTTCGGATGGCTACACCTTC. This encodes CASSRTISDGYTF. V and J are TRBV3-1 and TRBJ1-2, with D uncertain. The CDR3 extends over 13 amino acids. The V and J ends lost 4 bases and 6 bases respectively, with 12 bases between them. Germline V lookup: CDR1 LGHDT, CDR2 YNNKEL (reference sequence).

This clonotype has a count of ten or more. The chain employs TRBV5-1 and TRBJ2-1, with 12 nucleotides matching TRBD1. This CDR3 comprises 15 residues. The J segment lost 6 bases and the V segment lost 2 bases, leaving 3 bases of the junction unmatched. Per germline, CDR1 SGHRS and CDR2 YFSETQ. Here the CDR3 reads CASSFGTGGSNEQFF. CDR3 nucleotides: TGCGCCAGCAGCTTTGGGACAGGGGGCTCCAATGAGCAGTTCTTC.

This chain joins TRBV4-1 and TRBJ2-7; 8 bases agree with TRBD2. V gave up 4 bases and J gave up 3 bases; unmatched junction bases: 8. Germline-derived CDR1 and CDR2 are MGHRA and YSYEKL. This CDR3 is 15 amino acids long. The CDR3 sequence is CASSPLAGGNYEQYF. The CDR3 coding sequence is TGCGCCAGCAGCCCTCTCGCGGGAGGCAACTACGAGCAGTACTTC.

The CDR3 coding sequence is TGTGCCAGCAGCACAAAAACCGGGACAAATACCCGAATGAACACTGAAGCTTTCTTT. Amino acid sequence: CASSTKTGTNTRMNTEAFF. The gene calls are TRBV7-8 and TRBJ1-1; weak D call: TRBD1 (6 bases). The CDR3 runs 19 residues. Per the germline V gene, CDR1 is SGHVS and CDR2 is FQNEAQ. Trimming removed 5 bases at V and 0 bases at J, with 25 bases between.

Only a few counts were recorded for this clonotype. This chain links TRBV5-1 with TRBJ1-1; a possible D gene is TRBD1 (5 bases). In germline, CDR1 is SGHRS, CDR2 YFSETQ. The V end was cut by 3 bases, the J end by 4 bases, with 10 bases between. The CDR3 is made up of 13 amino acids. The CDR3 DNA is TGCGCCAGCAGCTGGGACCGGTCCACTGAAGCTTTCTTT. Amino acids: CASSWDRSTEAFF.

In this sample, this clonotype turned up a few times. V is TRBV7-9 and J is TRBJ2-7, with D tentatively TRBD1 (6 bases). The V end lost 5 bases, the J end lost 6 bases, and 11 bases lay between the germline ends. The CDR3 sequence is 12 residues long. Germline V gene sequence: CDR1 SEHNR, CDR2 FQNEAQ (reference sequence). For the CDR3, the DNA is TGTGCCAGCAGCCCGGGACACGCCGAGCAGTACGTC. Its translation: CASSPGHAEQYV.

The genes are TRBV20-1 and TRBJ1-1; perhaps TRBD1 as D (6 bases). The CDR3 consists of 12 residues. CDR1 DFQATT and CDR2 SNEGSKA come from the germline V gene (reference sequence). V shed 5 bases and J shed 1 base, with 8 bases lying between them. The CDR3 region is CSAGTSNTEAFF. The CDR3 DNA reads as TGCAGTGCTGGGACATCGAACACTGAAGCTTTCTTT.